This passage covers 16 T cell receptor beta chains from one sample sequenced in a study of cytomegalovirus exposure and HLA in healthy donors. The protocol was immunoSEQ multiplex PCR, while the TCRdb copy is restricted to in-frame clones and leaves out a portion. The sample lists fewer than 200,000 clones; under 90% were seen once. Source material: PBMCs. The source of these receptors is a woman aged 18-29 years in good health and CMV-seropositive.

The chain employs TRBV19 and TRBJ1-1, with 8 bases that match TRBD1. There are 14 residues in the CDR3. V shed 2 bases and J 13 bases; nucleotides not matched to a gene: 12. Germline V gene sequence: CDR1 LNHDA, CDR2 SQIVND (reference sequence). In DNA, the CDR3 is TGTGCCAGTAGTATACAAGGGACAGGAGAAGGGGGTTTCTTT. It is translated as CASSIQGTGEGGFF.

The genes are TRBV9 and TRBJ2-3; 11 bases match TRBD2. Germline CDR1 SGDLS, CDR2 YYNGEE. The CDR3 extends over 14 amino acids. Unmatched junction bases numbered 6, after V lost 6 bases and J lost 6 bases. The CDR3 sequence is CASTSGGSGDTQYF. The CDR3 DNA follows: TGTGCCAGCACTAGCGGGGGGTCCGGGGATACGCAGTATTTT.

This sequence joins TRBV7-8 and TRBJ2-7, with 13 positions matching TRBD2. CDR3 size: 17 residues. Per the germline V gene, CDR1 is SGHVS and CDR2 is FQNEAQ. J lost 2 bases, V lost 4 bases, and 8 bases had no gene match. The CDR3 sequence: CASSSNPGLAGAYEQYF. The DNA for the CDR3 is TGTGCCAGCAGCTCGAACCCTGGACTAGCGGGAGCCTACGAGCAGTACTTC.

The chain recombines TRBV21-1 with TRBJ2-2; the table assigns TRBD2, which was not confirmed against the DNA. TRBV21-1 is flagged as a pseudogene. The CDR3 length is 17 residues. CDR3 sequence reads: CASSKALAGVATGELFF. CDR3 nucleotides: TGTGCCAGCAGCAAAGCGCTAGCGGGAGTCGCCACCGGGGAGCTGTTTTTT.

This clone was recorded once. CDR3 in DNA: TGTGCCACCAGCAGAGTAGGGACAGGGGCCAACGTCCTGACTTTC. It translates to CATSRVGTGANVLTF. The chain couples TRBV15 to TRBJ2-6; possibly TRBD1 for D (6 bases). The germline V gene encodes CDR1 LNHNV and CDR2 YYDKDF (reference sequence). V gave up 1 base and J gave up 4 bases, with 8 bases separating them. The CDR3 sequence is 15 residues long. Full variable domain (rest looked up from reference TRBV15 and TRBJ2-6): DAMVIQNPRYQVTQFGKPVTLSCSQTLNHNVMYWYQQKSSQAPKLLFHYYDKDFNNEADTPDNFQSRRPNTSFCFLDIRSPGLGDTAMYLCATSRVGTGANVLTFGAGSRLTVL.

The rearrangement links TRBV19 to TRBJ1-1; TRBD1 matches 8 bases. The CDR3 is 20 amino acids. V shed 9 bases, J shed 5 bases, and the junction held 29 bases outside the gene matches. CDR1 and CDR2 (germline): LNHDA, SQIVND (reference sequence). DNA for the CDR3: TGTGCCAGCACCAAACCCCATGACCCTCGACAGGGGTTAGGTCGTACTGAAGCTTTCTTT. The encoded protein is CASTKPHDPRQGLGRTEAFF.

Only a few counts were recorded for this clone. This chain links TRBV2 with TRBJ1-5, with 9 bases fitting TRBD1. CDR3 length equals 14 residues. The ends lost 4 bases at V and 2 bases at J; junction bases unmatched: 0. Germline assignment: CDR1 SNHLY and CDR2 FYNNEI. The CDR3 DNA sequence: TGTGCCAGCAGTGGGACAGGGGGCAATCAGCCCCAGCATTTT. It is translated as CASSGTGGNQPQHF.

The V and J genes are TRBV6-5 and TRBJ2-7; 9 nucleotides match TRBD2. Germline V CDR1 and CDR2: MNHEY, SVGAGI. The CDR3 consists of 14 residues. V was pared by 10 bases and J by 3 bases, with 10 bases of the junction left unmatched. CDR3 in amino acids: CATALGTSIYEQYF. CDR3 nucleotide sequence: TGTGCCACCGCCTTGGGGACTAGCATCTACGAGCAGTACTTC.

The chain combines TRBV12-5 with TRBJ2-1, with 9 nucleotides matching TRBD2. The CDR3 totals 15 residues. The V gene's germline CDR1 is LGHNT and CDR2 FRNRAP. The V and J ends lost 5 bases and 4 bases, in that order; junction bases with no gene match: 6. The CDR3 is CASGPGTSWYNEQFF. CDR3 nucleotides: TGTGCTAGTGGTCCTGGGACTAGCTGGTACAATGAGCAGTTCTTC.

The chain recombines TRBV30 with TRBJ2-3, with 9 bases identical to TRBD2. The V segment lost 2 bases and the J segment 3 bases; nucleotides outside the gene matches: 6. There are 15 residues in the CDR3. CDR1 and CDR2 from the germline V gene are GTSNPN and SVGIG (reference sequence). The CDR3 sequence: CAWSRLAGRTDTQYF. The CDR3 DNA is TGTGCCTGGAGTCGGCTAGCGGGACGGACAGATACGCAGTATTTT.

The CDR3 sequence: CASSADRMEVDEQYF. CDR3 DNA sequence: TGTGCCAGCTCGGCAGACAGGATGGAGGTCGACGAGCAGTACTTC. This chain connects TRBV2 to TRBJ2-7, with TRBD1 as a possible D gene (6 bases). The V gene's germline CDR1 is SNHLY and CDR2 FYNNEI. This CDR3 comprises 15 residues. Deletions cut 8 bases from V and 5 bases from J, with 22 bases between.

CDR3 sequence: CASRGLKGYTF. In DNA, the CDR3 is TGTGCCAGCAGGGGGCTGAAGGGCTACACCTTC. The chain joins TRBV28 to TRBJ1-2; possibly TRBD1 for D (5 bases). Germline CDR1 MDHEN, CDR2 SYDVKM. This CDR3 is 11 amino acids long. V dropped 6 bases and J dropped 8 bases, with 10 bases sitting between them.

V is TRBV7-2 and J is TRBJ2-7; D is unresolved. V was trimmed by 2 bases and J by 5 bases, leaving 13 bases between them. CDR1 SGHTA and CDR2 FQGNSA come from the germline V gene. The CDR3 is 14 amino acids. CDR3 amino acids: CASSLPATRNEQYF. DNA for the CDR3: TGTGCCAGCAGCTTACCAGCTACGCGGAACGAGCAGTACTTC. The variable domain in full, completed from reference TRBV7-2 and TRBJ2-7, reads GAGVSQSPSNKVTEKGKDVELRCDPISGHTALYWYRQSLGQGLEFLIYFQGNSAPDKSGLPSDRFSAERTGGSVSTLTIQRTQQEDSAVYLCASSLPATRNEQYFGPGTRLTVT.

The rearrangement links TRBV2 to TRBJ2-2; TRBD1 agrees at 9 bases. Per the germline V gene, CDR1 is SNHLY and CDR2 is FYNNEI. The V segment lost 6 bases and the J segment 3 bases; nucleotides outside the gene matches: 2. The CDR3 runs 14 residues. DNA for the CDR3: TGTGCCAGCAGCCGGGACAGGGACACCGGGGAGCTGTTTTTT. Translating it yields CASSRDRDTGELFF.

The gene calls are TRBV29-1 and TRBJ2-6; D gene unclear. This CDR3 contains 14 residues. Germline values: CDR1 SQVTM, CDR2 ANQGSEA. V was clipped by 3 bases and J by 0 bases, with 6 bases between them. CDR3 in DNA: TGCAGCGTTGATAGCACCTCTGGGGCCAACGTCCTGACTTTC. Amino acids: CSVDSTSGANVLTF.

V and J are TRBV4-3 and TRBJ2-2, with D tentatively TRBD2 (6 bases). The CDR3 runs 15 residues. V lost 1 base, J lost 3 bases, and 9 bases lay in between. Per the germline V gene, CDR1 is LGHNA and CDR2 is YSLEER. The CDR3 sequence: CASSQGSGYTGELFF. The DNA for the CDR3 is TGCGCCAGCAGCCAAGGTAGCGGCTACACCGGGGAGCTGTTTTTT.